Shown below are 27 T cell receptor beta chains from a single sample sequenced in a study of tumor-infiltrating lymphocytes in primary liver carcinoma. From 450 to 600 ng total RNA, TCR beta cDNA was generated with a primer in the constant region. Slightly modified ARM-PCR with three nested multiplex PCR rounds yielded TCR beta libraries. The two initial PCR rounds, ten to eleven cycles each, used TRBV1-TRBV30 forward and C-beta reverse primers. TCRdb used MiXCR to reprocess the multiplex PCR reads, holding one entry per CDR3 protein. The data hold 20,000 to 25,000 distinct CDR3 sequences, with roughly 79% observed a single time. Co-extracted RNA and DNA came from roughly 20-30 mg of unsorted bulk tissue. The material sequenced was liver tumor tissue from sampling region 1. Subset specified: tumor region T1, superior pole. The origin of the receptors is a woman in her 30s with primary liver carcinoma and hepatitis B virus infection.

Points on this clonotype: The junction departs from the called germline gene at one end, perhaps through a read error. The chain uses TRBV12-3 or TRBV12-4 and TRBJ2-3; no firm D call. CDR3 size: 12 residues. Here the CDR3 DNA reads TGTGTCAGCGATTCTGGTCACGATACACAGTATTTT. Protein: CVSDSGHDTQYF.

This clonotype was found once. This likely comes from a read error, as the CDR3 has no conserved phenylalanine or tryptophan at its end. The chain is built from TRBV6-1 and TRBJ2-2; D uncertain. The CDR3 contains 14 residues. Germline CDR1 is MNHNS and CDR2 is SASEGT. The CDR3 loop is CGSSPGTNTGELFV. The CDR3 nucleotides read TGTGGCAGCAGCCCGGGTACCAACACTGGGGAGCTGTTTGTT.

Remarks on this clonotype: Possible read error: a much larger clone is one base away. V and J are TRBV20-1 and TRBJ2-1; D might be TRBD2 (6 bases). The tail of the sequence fits TRBJ2-7 better, so the J call may be wrong. CDR1 is DFQATT, CDR2 SNEGSKA, per germline (reference sequence). The CDR3 is 11 amino acids. The CDR3 loop reads CSARLGGEQYF. The CDR3 nucleotides are TGCAGTGCTAGACTCGGGGGTGAGCAGTACTTC.

To note about this clonotype: Mismatch with germline at one junction end may stem from a read error. This chain connects TRBV6-1 to TRBJ1-2; D is undetermined. The CDR3 consists of 18 residues. Germline loops: CDR1 MNHNS, CDR2 SASEGT. The CDR3 is CAGSERFLVLRSNYGYTF. The CDR3 nucleotides read TGTGCCGGCAGTGAACGGTTCCTGGTCCTTAGGTCAAACTATGGCTACACCTTC.

This clonotype was recorded only once. One end of the junction fails to match germline, which may point to a read error. This chain uses TRBV11-2 with TRBJ2-2, with unresolved D. The germline V gene has CDR1 SGHAT and CDR2 FQNNGV. This CDR3 contains 15 residues. The CDR3 here is CARSLENWNTGELFF. CDR3 nucleotides: TGTGCCAGGAGCTTAGAGAATTGGAACACCGGGGAGCTGTTTTTT.

This clonotype is categorized as medium-sized. V usage is TRBV6-2 or TRBV6-3 and J usage is TRBJ2-3, with 11 bases lining up with TRBD2. CDR3 length equals 17 residues. The germline V gene encodes CDR1 MNHEY and CDR2 SVGEGT. The trim removed 0 bases at V and 1 base at J, leaving 3 bases unmatched. The CDR3 sequence is CASSYSRTSGRTDTQYF. The CDR3 bases are TGTGCCAGCAGTTACTCGAGGACTAGCGGGCGCACAGATACGCAGTATTTT.

V usage is TRBV11-2 and J usage is TRBJ1-2, with no clear D. The germline CDR1 and CDR2 sequences are SGHAT and FQNNGV. The CDR3 sequence is 14 residues long. V shed 2 bases and J shed 13 bases, with 20 bases lying between them. The DNA for the CDR3 is TGTGCCAGCAGCTTAAGGGAAACTAACTATGACTGCACCTTC. It yields the protein CASSLRETNYDCTF.

This chain uses TRBV12-3 or TRBV12-4 with TRBJ2-5; D tentatively fits TRBD1 or TRBD2 (6 bases each). This CDR3 comprises 15 residues. Trimming left V 7 bases short and J 3 bases short, with 18 bases between. CDR3 region: CASNTKPGGEETQYF. The CDR3 bases are TGTGCCAGCAACACCAAGCCCGGGGGCGAAGAGACCCAGTACTTC.

With respect to this clonotype: A single base separates this from a much larger clone, so it may be a read error. V and J are TRBV5-5 and TRBJ2-3; a possible D gene is TRBD1 (6 bases). This CDR3 spans 16 amino acids. The germline V gene has CDR1 SGHKS and CDR2 YYEKEE (reference sequence). Here the CDR3 reads CASGFTAKGGTDTQYF. The CDR3 nucleotides read TGTGCCAGCGGCTTTACCGCGAAGGGGGGCACAGATACGCAGTATTTT.

As regards this clonotype: The CDR3 ends on some other residue instead of the conserved phenylalanine or tryptophan, so this is likely a read error. CDR3 sequence reads: CSVETWGTEAFL. The CDR3 coding sequence is TGCAGCGTCGAGACATGGGGCACTGAAGCTTTCCTT. This chain links TRBV29-1 with TRBJ1-1; D remains ambiguous. The germline gives CDR1 SQVTM, CDR2 ANQGSEA. V lost 6 bases, J lost 4 bases, and 12 bases lay in between. The CDR3 has 12 amino acids.

At least ten counts were recorded for this clonotype. This chain links TRBV6-5 with TRBJ1-2, with 9 bases identical to TRBD1. CDR1 is MNHEY, CDR2 SVGAGI, per germline. V lost 6 bases and J lost 4; bases outside the gene matches: 12. The CDR3 totals 16 residues. The CDR3 DNA sequence: TGTGCCAGCAGCACCATACCGGAACAGGGGGCCTATGGCTACACCTTC. It specifies CASSTIPEQGAYGYTF.

The rearrangement joins TRBV4-2 to TRBJ2-7; TRBD1 agrees at 10 bases. Germline V gives CDR1 LGHNA, CDR2 YNFKEQ. This CDR3 region has 18 residues. The junction had 24 bases not matched to a gene; V was cut back by 7 bases and J by 9 bases. As DNA, the CDR3 is TGTGCCAGCACCCAGGAACACCTAGGACAGGGGGGACCGTGCGGGCAGTACTTC. It encodes CASTQEHLGQGGPCGQYF.

This clonotype qualifies as medium-sized. V is TRBV6-5 and J is TRBJ2-7; D is possibly TRBD2 (6 bases). Germline V CDR1 and CDR2: MNHEY, SVGAGI. V was pared by 3 bases and J by 4 bases, with 19 bases between. This CDR3 has 16 residues. CDR3 sequence reads: CASSYYSQGLEYEQYF. CDR3 coding DNA: TGTGCCAGCAGTTATTACTCCCAGGGACTTGAGTACGAGCAGTACTTC.

This clonotype is classed as medium-sized. The rearrangement links TRBV4-1 to TRBJ2-7, with 11 nucleotides matching TRBD2. Looked up from germline, CDR1 is MGHRA and CDR2 is YSYEKL. V trimming: 0 bases; J trimming: 4 bases; junction bases outside the gene matches: 5. The CDR3 length is 16 residues. The CDR3 sequence is CASSQEGTSGFYEQYF. DNA for the CDR3: TGCGCCAGCAGCCAAGAGGGGACTAGCGGCTTTTACGAGCAGTACTTC.

Only a few counts were recorded for this clonotype. Germline is not matched at one junction end, which may reflect a read error. The chain is built from TRBV5-4 and TRBJ2-3, with a tentative D call TRBD1 (5 bases). Germline CDR1 reads SGHNT; CDR2 reads YYREEE (reference sequence). This CDR3 is 17 amino acids long. The CDR3 DNA reads TGTGCTGGCAGCGTAGACGGACACCCTCCACCCATAGATACGCGGTATTTT. The encoded protein is CAGSVDGHPPPIDTRYF.

Regarding this clonotype: This CDR3 fails to terminate in the conserved phenylalanine or tryptophan, so it likely reflects a read error. The DNA is left out, because the CDR3 cannot be placed on it with certainty; the CDR3 is given as TCRdb lists it. This sequence joins TRBV4-3 and TRBJ2-3; TRBD1 is the table's D call and was not checked against the DNA. Per germline, CDR1 LGHNA and CDR2 YSLEER. The CDR3 contains 18 residues when both ends are counted. Here the CDR3 reads CASSQSVWLGDPDDTHYV.

Comments on this clonotype: At one of its ends the junction is not consistent with the germline gene, which may arise from a read error. The rearrangement uses TRBV11-1 and TRBJ2-1, with D maybe TRBD1 (6 bases). The germline V gene has CDR1 SGHAT and CDR2 FQDESV (reference sequence). The CDR3 loop spans 15 amino acids. The CDR3 bases are TGTGCCAACTGCCGGAGACAGGCCTCCTACAATGAGCGGTCCTTC. It specifies CANCRRQASYNERSF.

The rearrangement joins TRBV11-1 to TRBJ2-7; D not certain. The germline V and J ends were trimmed by 5 bases and 2 bases, with 7 bases remaining between them. Germline V gene lookup returns CDR1 SGHAT and CDR2 FQDESV (reference sequence). The CDR3 consists of 12 residues. Here the CDR3 reads CASSHRTYEQYF. CDR3 coding DNA: TGTGCCAGCAGCCATCGGACCTACGAGCAGTACTTC.

The V call is TRBV7-8, the J call TRBJ2-3; maybe TRBD2 (5 bases). This CDR3 comprises 15 residues. V shed 6 bases and J shed 6 bases, with 19 bases lying between them. Per germline, CDR1 SGHVS and CDR2 FQNEAQ. This CDR3 reads CASRLTDSWRDTQYF. DNA of the CDR3: TGTGCCAGCAGGTTAACCGATTCATGGAGGGATACGCAGTATTTT.

The chain uses TRBV5-8 and TRBJ2-6; D is possibly TRBD2 (5 bases). The CDR3 extends over 16 amino acids. Trimming stripped 7 bases from V and 0 bases from J, with 14 bases between. In germline, CDR1 is SGHTS, CDR2 YDEGEE. For the CDR3, the DNA is TGTGCCAGCGCCATGATGGACTTCTCTGGGGCCAACGTCCTGACTTTC. It specifies CASAMMDFSGANVLTF.

This clonotype was seen ten or more times. V is TRBV11-2 and J is TRBJ2-7; D remains ambiguous. Germline-derived CDR1 and CDR2 are SGHAT and FQNNGV. This CDR3 contains 11 residues. V was pared by 6 bases and J by 7 bases, with 10 bases between. The CDR3 here is CASRLVGEQYF. CDR3 DNA: TGTGCCAGCAGGCTCGTGGGTGAGCAGTACTTC.

This clonotype was observed many times. Here the CDR3 reads CASRRERNEQFF. The CDR3 coding sequence is TGTGCCAGCAGGCGGGAGCGCAATGAGCAGTTCTTC. This sequence joins TRBV2 and TRBJ2-1; 7 positions agree with TRBD2. The germline V gene has CDR1 SNHLY and CDR2 FYNNEI. With 6 bases clipped from V and 6 bases from J, the junction kept 2 bases outside the gene matches. CDR3 length: 12 amino acids.

To note about this clonotype: This clone may be a read error of a much larger clone one base away. The chain has TRBV29-1 and TRBJ2-7; the D is unclear. This CDR3 is built from 14 residues. Trimming took off 2 bases at V and 0 bases at J, with 11 bases between the two ends. Germline CDR1 reads SQVTM; CDR2 reads ANQGSEA. The CDR3 nucleotides are TGCAGCGTTGAAAATGAATACAGCTCCTACGAGCAGTACTTC. Encoded protein: CSVENEYSSYEQYF.

The rearrangement links TRBV20-1 to TRBJ2-3; no firm D call. The V and J ends lost 3 bases and 5 bases respectively, with 9 bases between them. The CDR3 covers 12 residues. Looked up from germline, CDR1 is DFQATT and CDR2 is SNEGSKA (reference sequence). DNA of the CDR3: TGCAGTGCTAGGCAGCCGGGAGATACGCAGTATTTT. Translated: CSARQPGDTQYF.

As DNA, the CDR3 is TGTGCCAGCAACCAGGCTGCGGGGACTCACTACGAGCAGTACTTC. This codes for CASNQAAGTHYEQYF. This rearrangement joins TRBV14 to TRBJ2-7; D possibly corresponds to TRBD2 (6 bases). Germline V lookup: CDR1 SGHDN, CDR2 FVKESK. The ends were cut back, 7 bases at V and 3 bases at J, with 19 bases in the middle. This CDR3 is 15 amino acids long.

Concerning this clonotype itself: The conserved closing phenylalanine or tryptophan is absent in this CDR3, likely reflecting a read error. The rearrangement uses TRBV5-1 and TRBJ2-1; no firm D call. The ends were cut back, 2 bases at V and 10 bases at J, with 7 bases in the middle. The CDR3 spans 11 residues. Germline lookup yields CDR1 SGHRS and CDR2 YFSETQ. CDR3 in amino acids: CASSLSGEQFL. As DNA, the CDR3 is TGCGCCAGCAGCTTATCGGGCGAGCAGTTCCTC.

Comments on this clonotype: A junction end diverges from the germline sequence, so it may reflect a read error. This chain uses TRBV10-3 with TRBJ2-1; TRBD1 might be the D (5 bases). The V gene's germline CDR1 is ENHRY and CDR2 SYGVKD. The CDR3 totals 14 residues. CDR3 region: CAINPTATRDEHFF. Written as DNA, the CDR3 is TGTGCCATCAATCCCACGGCGACCAGGGATGAGCACTTCTTC.